This is a list of T cell receptor beta chains from one sample in a study of identical twins. TCRdb re-called the 5' RACE reads with MiXCR, one entry per CDR3 protein. Counted here are 520,000 or so distinct CDR3 sequences, roughly a fifth occurring once; the ten biggest clones make up about 0.93%. These data also featured in a second study, about T cells expressing NK-cell markers.

What was sequenced was CD4+ T cells sorted from blood. These receptors all stem from a woman under 30 in good health. The CDR3 runs from the conserved cysteine through the conserved F or W. D genes are given only for firm matches. Clone size is stated in some rows and not others, as once, few, many or a class when expanded.

clone_size	v_call	j_call	d_call	cdr3_nt	cdr3_aa
-	TRBV10-3	TRBJ1-2	TRBD1	TGTGCCATCAGTGAGGCCAGGGGGGACTATGGCTACACCTTC	CAISEARGDYGYTF
few	TRBV9	TRBJ1-1	-	TGTGCCAGCAGCGGTTACAGGGAAACTGAAGCTTTCTTT	CASSGYRETEAFF
many	TRBV5-4	TRBJ1-3	TRBD1	TGTGCCAGCAGCTCGCACTACCCCGGCTGGGACAGAATCTTTTCTGGAAACACCATATATTTT	CASSSHYPGWDRIFSGNTIYF
-	TRBV20-1	TRBJ2-3	TRBD2	TGCAGTGCTCGGACTAGCGGGGGGGCAGATACGCAGTATTTT	CSARTSGGADTQYF
-	TRBV2	TRBJ2-7	TRBD1	TGTGCCAGCAGCAAACAGGGGGCCCCCTACGAGCAGTACTTC	CASSKQGAPYEQYF
-	TRBV6-1	TRBJ2-3	-	TGTGCCAGCAATACCCAGGGGGGTATAGATACGCAGTATTTT	CASNTQGGIDTQYF
-	TRBV4-3	TRBJ2-1	TRBD2	TGCACCAGCAGCCTCGGACTAGTAGGGCCTCGGGATGAGCAGTTCTTC	CTSSLGLVGPRDEQFF
-	TRBV12-3/TRBV12-4	TRBJ1-2	TRBD1	TGTGCCAGCAGTTTAGCTAGACAGGGGCAAGTTGGCTACACCTTC	CASSLARQGQVGYTF
-	TRBV5-1	TRBJ1-2	-	TGCGCCAGCAGCTTGCGGGATCTGAACTATGGCTACACCTTC	CASSLRDLNYGYTF
-	TRBV7-9	TRBJ2-2	-	TGTGCCAGCGCACGCAGGGACACCGGGGAGCTGTTTTTT	CASARRDTGELFF
-	TRBV24-1	TRBJ2-3	-	TGTGCCACCAGTGATTCCAGGTCAGACACAGATACGCAGTATTTT	CATSDSRSDTDTQYF
many	TRBV29-1	TRBJ2-1	TRBD1	TGCAGCGTTGAACAGGGGGCGGACAATGAGCAGTTCTTC	CSVEQGADNEQFF
many	TRBV7-2	TRBJ2-1	TRBD1	TGTGCCAGCAGCTTACGGACAGGACGGGGCAATGAGCAGTTCTTC	CASSLRTGRGNEQFF
few	TRBV20-1	TRBJ2-7	TRBD1	TGCAGCGCCGCTCGGACAGGGTATTTGGAGCAGTACTTC	CSAARTGYLEQYF
many	TRBV6-5	TRBJ2-1	-	TGTGCCAGCAGTTCTGGACTACTCCCTTCCCCACAATTCCCTAATGAGCAGTTCTTC	CASSSGLLPSPQFPNEQFF
few	TRBV20-1	TRBJ1-1	-	TGCAGTGCCACAGATATAGAAGCTTTCTTT	CSATDIEAFF
few	TRBV6-5	TRBJ2-1	-	TGTGCCAGCAGTTACGGGGCGCCCCCTGTCTTTGAGCAGTTCTTC	CASSYGAPPVFEQFF
-	TRBV10-3	TRBJ2-1	-	TGTGCCATCAGTGAGCGGGCGGGTAGCTCCTACAATGAGCAGTTCTTC	CAISERAGSSYNEQFF
-	TRBV2	TRBJ1-1	-	TGTGCCAGCAGTGAGTATGGAAAAGCTTTCTTT	CASSEYGKAFF
-	TRBV9	TRBJ2-3	TRBD2	TGTGCCAGCAGCGTTCTAGCGGGGGCCTCGACTGATACGCAGTATTTT	CASSVLAGASTDTQYF
few	TRBV6-1	TRBJ1-1	-	TGTGCCAGCAGTGACCCGCGCGCTCCGAACACTGAAGCTTTCTTT	CASSDPRAPNTEAFF
many	TRBV12-3/TRBV12-4	TRBJ1-1	-	TGTGCCAGCAGGAGACAGGAGAACACTGAAGCTTTCTTT	CASRRQENTEAFF
-	TRBV7-6	TRBJ2-1	-	TGTGCCAGCAGCTACGAGCGGCGTAGCTCCTACAATGAGCAGTTCTTC	CASSYERRSSYNEQFF